This section outlines one T cell receptor beta chain sequence together with its context. Its antigen is unknown. The data stem from a study of siplizumab effects on memory and regulatory T cells. Study observations and caveats: Among mappable alloreactive CD4+ clones, the Treg-derived fraction averaged roughly 70% with siplizumab versus approximately 26% in controls. Naive T cells were seen as more diverse than memory cells and as major alloresponse contributors. Phenotypic classification as naive or memory proved unattainable for roughly 75-97% of proliferating CD4+ or CD8+ clones.

Generated by immunoSEQ multiplex PCR, the TCRdb table keeps only in-frame clones and is missing some. The table shows about 97,000 clones, with 80% to 95% occurring only once. The CDR3 consists of 15 residues. CDR1 and CDR2 (germline): KGHSH, LQKENI. V was shortened by 3 bases and J by 4 bases, with 15 bases between the two germline ends. Sequencing was done on a sample of CD4+ T cells sorted from blood. This TCR came from a human donor in good health. This chain joins TRBV18 and TRBJ1-2, with D unclear. The CDR3 nucleotides read TGTGCCAGCTCACCTACCGACCTTCTTCTCTATGGCTACACCTTC. This encodes CASSPTDLLLYGYTF.